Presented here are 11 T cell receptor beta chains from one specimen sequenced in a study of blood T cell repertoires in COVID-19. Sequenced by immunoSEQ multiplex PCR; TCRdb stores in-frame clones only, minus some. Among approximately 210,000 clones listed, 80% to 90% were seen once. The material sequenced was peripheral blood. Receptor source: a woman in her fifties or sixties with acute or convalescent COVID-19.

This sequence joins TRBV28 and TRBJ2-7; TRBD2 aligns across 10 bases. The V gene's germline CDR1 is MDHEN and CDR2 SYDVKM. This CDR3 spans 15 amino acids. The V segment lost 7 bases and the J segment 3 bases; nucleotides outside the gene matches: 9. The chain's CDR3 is CASTPGLARYYEQYF. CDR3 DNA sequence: TGTGCCAGCACCCCGGGACTAGCGCGTTACTACGAGCAGTACTTC.

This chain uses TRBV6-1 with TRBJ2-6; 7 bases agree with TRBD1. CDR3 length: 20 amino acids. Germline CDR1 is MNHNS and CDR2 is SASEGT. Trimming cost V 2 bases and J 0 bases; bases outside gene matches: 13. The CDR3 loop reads CASSETAGDSFPSGANVLTF. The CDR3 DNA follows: TGTGCCAGCAGTGAAACCGCCGGGGACAGTTTTCCCTCTGGGGCCAACGTCCTGACTTTC.

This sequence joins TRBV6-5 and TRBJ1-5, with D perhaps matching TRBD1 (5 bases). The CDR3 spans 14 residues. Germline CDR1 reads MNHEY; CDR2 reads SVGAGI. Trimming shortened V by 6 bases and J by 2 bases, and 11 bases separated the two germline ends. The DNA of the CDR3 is TGTGCCAGCAGCCGGGGGGGAGGCAATCAGCCCCAGCATTTT. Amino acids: CASSRGGGNQPQHF.

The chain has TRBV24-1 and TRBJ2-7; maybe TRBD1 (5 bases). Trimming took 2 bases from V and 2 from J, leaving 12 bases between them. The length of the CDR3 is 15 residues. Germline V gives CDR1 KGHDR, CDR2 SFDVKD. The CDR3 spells CATSDSWGSTYEQYF. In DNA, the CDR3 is TGTGCCACCAGTGATTCCTGGGGCAGCACCTACGAGCAGTACTTC.

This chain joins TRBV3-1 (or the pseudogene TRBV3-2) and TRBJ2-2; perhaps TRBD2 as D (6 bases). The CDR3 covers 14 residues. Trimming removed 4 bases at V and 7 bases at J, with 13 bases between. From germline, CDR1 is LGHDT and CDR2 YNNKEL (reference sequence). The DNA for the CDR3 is TGTGCCAGCAGCCCTCCCGGGGGTATCGGGGAGCTGTTTTTT. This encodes CASSPPGGIGELFF.

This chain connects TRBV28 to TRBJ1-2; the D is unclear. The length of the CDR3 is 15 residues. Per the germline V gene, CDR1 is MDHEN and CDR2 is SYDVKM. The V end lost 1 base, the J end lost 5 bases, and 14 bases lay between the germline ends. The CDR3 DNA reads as TGTGCCAGCAGTTTATCGGTCGGGAGGACGTATGGCTACACCTTC. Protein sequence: CASSLSVGRTYGYTF.

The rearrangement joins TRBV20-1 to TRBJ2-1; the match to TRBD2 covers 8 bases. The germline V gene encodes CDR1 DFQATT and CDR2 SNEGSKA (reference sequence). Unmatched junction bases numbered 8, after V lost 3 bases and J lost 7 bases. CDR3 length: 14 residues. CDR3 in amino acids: CSASRSGIGNEQFF. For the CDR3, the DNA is TGCAGTGCTAGTCGTAGCGGGATAGGGAATGAGCAGTTCTTC.

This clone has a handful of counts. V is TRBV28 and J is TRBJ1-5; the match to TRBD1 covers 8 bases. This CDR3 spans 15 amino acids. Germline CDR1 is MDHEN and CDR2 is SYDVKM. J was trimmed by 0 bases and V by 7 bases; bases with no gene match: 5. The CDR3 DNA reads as TGTGCCAGCACGGACAGGGCTTATAGCAATCAGCCCCAGCATTTT. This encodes CASTDRAYSNQPQHF.

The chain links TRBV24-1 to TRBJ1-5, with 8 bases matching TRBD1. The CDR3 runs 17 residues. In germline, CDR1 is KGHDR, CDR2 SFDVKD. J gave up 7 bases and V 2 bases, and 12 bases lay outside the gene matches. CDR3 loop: CATSDSRRTGNGQPQHF. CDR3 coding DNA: TGTGCCACCAGTGATTCACGACGGACAGGGAACGGGCAGCCCCAGCATTTT.

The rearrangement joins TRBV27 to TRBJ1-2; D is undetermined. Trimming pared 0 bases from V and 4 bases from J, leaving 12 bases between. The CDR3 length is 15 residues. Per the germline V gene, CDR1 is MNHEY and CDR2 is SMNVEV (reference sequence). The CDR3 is CASSLSIGGPYGYTF. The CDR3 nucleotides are TGTGCCAGCAGTTTATCGATAGGAGGGCCCTATGGCTACACCTTC.

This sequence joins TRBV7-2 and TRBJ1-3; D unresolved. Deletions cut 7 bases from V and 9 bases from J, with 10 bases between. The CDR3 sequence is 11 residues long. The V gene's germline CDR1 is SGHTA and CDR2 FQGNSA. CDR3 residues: CASTSVSTIYF. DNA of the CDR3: TGTGCCAGCACCTCAGTTTCCACCATATATTTT.